Given below is one T cell receptor (beta chain) in context. With only one base between it and a far larger clone, this is likely a read error. The CDR3 has 14 residues. Germline CDR1 reads SGHRS; CDR2 reads YFSETQ. Between the trimmed V and J ends, which lost 2 bases and 7 bases, there was a span of 16 bases. Time point meaning: before trial treatment. TRAV and TRBV primers primed cDNA for both TCRalpha and TCRbeta. With a constant-region primer and a V-primer adapter, TCRs were subjected to 15 to 25 PCR cycles of amplification. TCRdb reprocessed the reads with MiXCR, giving one entry per CDR3 protein. Altogether fewer than 95,000 distinct CDR3 sequences are present, roughly 9% being singletons, with the ten largest covering around 0.98%. The sample belongs to a study of low-dose radiotherapy and immunotherapy resistance in tumors. Overall study context: Every two weeks, one day ahead of radiation and immunotherapy, cyclophosphamide 200 mg/m2 was given (intravenously).

The chain has TRBV5-1 and TRBJ2-7; weak D call: TRBD2 (6 bases). The clonotype originates from a male donor with prostate cancer. The source was PBMCs, collected before treatment. This CDR3 reads CASSFYGSGDEQYF. Written as DNA, the CDR3 is TGCGCCAGCAGCTTCTACGGGAGTGGCGATGAGCAGTACTTC. Drawing the rest from reference TRBV5-1 and TRBJ2-7, the complete variable domain is KAGVTQTPRYLIKTRGQQVTLSCSPISGHRSVSWYQQTPGQGLQFLFEYFSETQRNKGNFPGRFSGRQFSNSRSEMNVSTLELGDSALYLCASSFYGSGDEQYFGPGTRLTVT.